Listed below are T cell receptor beta chains from one sample, sequenced in a study of shared clonotypes between healthy human individuals. Data came from immunoSEQ multiplex PCR; TCRdb stores just in-frame clones and leaves some out. Here the sample spans about 380,000 clones, around 96% being singletons. Specimen: memory CD8+ T cells sorted from blood. These receptors came from a man between 25 and 39 years old in good health. Each CDR3 is given with its conserved first and last residue. The order of the fields is V gene, D gene, clone size, J gene, CDR3 DNA, CDR3 protein. D genes are given only for firm matches. Only some rows state a clone size, as once, few, many or a class for expanded clones.

>TRBV6-5|NA|NA|TRBJ1-1
TGTGCCAGCGGTCGGTACAGGAACACTGAAGCTTTCTTT
CASGRYRNTEAFF
>TRBV6-5|NA|NA|TRBJ2-3
TGTGCCAGCAGTTACAGGGGTGGGCAGTATTTT
CASSYRGGQYF
>TRBV5-6|TRBD1|NA|TRBJ1-1
TGTGCCAGCAGCTGGGACAGGGGGAACACTGAAGCTTTCTTT
CASSWDRGNTEAFF
>TRBV15|NA|NA|TRBJ1-5
TGTGCCACCAGCCCTCCCCGGGTAGGTCAGCCCCAGCATTTT
CATSPPRVGQPQHF
>TRBV4-1|NA|NA|TRBJ2-2
TGCGCCAGCAGCCAAGTAGCGAGGACCGGGGAGCTGTTTTTT
CASSQVARTGELFF
>TRBV11-2|NA|NA|TRBJ2-7
TGTGCCAGCAGCCTTTTTGGGTCCATCTCCTACGAGCAGTACTTC
CASSLFGSISYEQYF
>TRBV7-9|TRBD2|NA|TRBJ2-7
TGTGCCAGCAGTCTAGCGGGAGGGTGGGAAGAGCAGTACTTC
CASSLAGGWEEQYF
>TRBV5-1|TRBD1|NA|TRBJ2-1
TGCGCCAGCAGCTTGGGGGACAGGCCTAACAATGAGCAGTTCTTC
CASSLGDRPNNEQFF
>TRBV10-1|TRBD2|NA|TRBJ2-1
TGCGCCAGCCCCAGCCTAGCGGGAACAAATGAGCAGTTCTTC
CASPSLAGTNEQFF
>TRBV18|NA|NA|TRBJ2-1
TGTGCCAGCTCACCTGCCGGGACCCTTTCCTACAATGAGCAGTTCTTC
CASSPAGTLSYNEQFF
>TRBV9|TRBD1|NA|TRBJ1-4
TGTGCCAGCAGCGTAGGGGACAGGGCAATGGCTAATGAAAAACTGTTTTTT
CASSVGDRAMANEKLFF
>TRBV11-1|NA|NA|TRBJ2-3
TGTGCCAGCAGCCGGGATAGGGGCCCCCTAAGCACAGATACGCAGTATTTT
CASSRDRGPLSTDTQYF
>TRBV28|TRBD2|NA|TRBJ2-1
TGTGCCAGCAGTCCCTTAGCGGGAGGCTCCTACAATGAGCAGTTCTTC
CASSPLAGGSYNEQFF
>TRBV19|TRBD2|NA|TRBJ2-3
TGTGCCAGTAGTATTGCGGGAGGTTACACAGATACGCAGTATTTT
CASSIAGGYTDTQYF
>TRBV5-4|TRBD1|NA|TRBJ2-3
TGTGCCAGCAGCTTAAGGCGACAGGGGCTGACAGATACGCAGTATTTT
CASSLRRQGLTDTQYF
>TRBV5-1|NA|NA|TRBJ1-5
TGCGCCAGCAGCTTGGTGGGGAATCAGCCCCAGCATTTT
CASSLVGNQPQHF
>TRBV7-3|TRBD2|few|TRBJ2-7
TGTGCCAGCAGCTTAAAAGCGGGAGCCTACGAGCAGTACTTC
CASSLKAGAYEQYF
>TRBV28|TRBD2|NA|TRBJ2-3
TGTGCCAGCAGTTTGGGGGGGGAGTCAGATACGCAGTATTTT
CASSLGGESDTQYF
>TRBV2|NA|once|TRBJ1-6
TGTGCCAGCAGTGAAGGGCATTGGAATTCACCCCTCCACTTT
CASSEGHWNSPLHF
>TRBV5-4|TRBD2|NA|TRBJ2-5
TGTGCCAGCAGCTTGGTGGGACTAGCGGATCAAGAGACCCAGTACTTC
CASSLVGLADQETQYF